This T cell receptor beta chain stems from a study of PD-L1 blockade in urothelial cancer. Here immunoSEQ multiplex PCR was the method, and the copy in TCRdb shows in-frame clones only, minus some. The profile shows about 95,000 clones, around 87% of them singletons. The time point denotes: pretreatment peripheral blood. The CDR3 runs to 15 residues. Per germline, CDR1 SGHNT and CDR2 YYREEE (reference sequence). V was pared by 3 bases and J by 5 bases, with 5 bases of the junction left unmatched. This receptor was obtained from a man in his fifties or sixties with urothelial cancer. V gene TRBV5-4 combines with J gene TRBJ2-1; 10 nucleotides match TRBD1. The material was PBMCs, obtained around atezolizumab (anti-PD-L1) treatment. CDR3 amino acids: CASSWRQGANNEQFF. The CDR3 nucleotides are TGTGCCAGCAGCTGGAGACAGGGGGCGAACAATGAGCAGTTCTTC.